The rows below give T cell receptor beta chains drawn from one sample of a study of regulatory T cells in long-lasting Graves disease. Each CDR3 protein gets one entry after TCRdb re-called the multiplex PCR reads with MiXCR. Of hundreds of thousands of distinct CDR3 sequences listed, 30% are singletons. The material sequenced was peripheral blood mononuclear cells (PBMCs), taken when the disease was refractory, from a patient treated with antithyroid drugs. These receptors came from a female donor with Graves disease. The CDR3 runs from the conserved cysteine through the conserved F or W. The D gene is left open where the match is weak. Some rows have no size entry. The others give once, few or many, or a class for an expanded clone.

J: TRBJ2-5
V: TRBV19
size: NA
D: TRBD2
CDR3: CASRTSGAKETQYF
DNA: TGTGCCAGCCGGACTAGCGGGGCGAAAGAGACCCAGTACTTC

J: TRBJ1-4
V: TRBV6-1
size: few
D: TRBD1
CDR3: CASSETRDRGLQGEKLFF
DNA: TGTGCCAGCAGCGAGACGAGGGACAGGGGGCTCCAAGGGGAAAAACTGTTTTTT

J: TRBJ1-3
V: TRBV28
size: few
D: NA
CDR3: CASSFSFGTKTGNTIYF
DNA: TGTGCCAGCAGTTTTTCTTTCGGGACCAAAACTGGAAACACCATATATTTT

J: TRBJ2-7
V: TRBV6-1
size: many
D: TRBD1
CDR3: CASSGTGYEQYF
DNA: TGCGCCAGCAGCGGGACAGGGTACGAGCAGTACTTC

J: TRBJ1-5
V: TRBV24-1
size: many
D: NA
CDR3: CATSEGFNQPQHF
DNA: TGTGCCACCAGTGAGGGTTTCAATCAGCCCCAGCATTTT

J: TRBJ1-2
V: TRBV12-3/TRBV12-4
size: many
D: TRBD1
CDR3: CASQGGQYYGYTF
DNA: TGTGCCAGTCAAGGGGGACAGTACTATGGCTACACCTTC

J: TRBJ2-7
V: TRBV24-1
size: few
D: NA
CDR3: CATSPWGNSGEQYF
DNA: TGTGCCACCAGTCCCTGGGGGAATTCAGGCGAGCAGTACTTC

J: TRBJ1-2
V: TRBV27
size: many
D: TRBD1
CDR3: CASSFSAGGGYGYTF
DNA: TGTGCCAGCAGTTTTTCCGCAGGGGGCGGCTATGGCTACACCTTC

J: TRBJ1-5
V: TRBV20-1
size: NA
D: TRBD1
CDR3: CSARDAGTGRDQPQHF
DNA: TGCAGTGCTAGAGATGCCGGGACAGGGAGGGATCAGCCCCAGCATTTT

J: TRBJ2-7
V: TRBV30
size: NA
D: NA
CDR3: CAWTRRLSRSDEQYF
DNA: TGTGCCTGGACCCGCCGTTTAAGCAGGTCGGACGAGCAGTACTTC

J: TRBJ2-3
V: TRBV20-1
size: NA
D: NA
CDR3: CSVEGPYADTQYF
DNA: TGCAGTGTCGAGGGGCCATATGCAGATACGCAGTATTTT

J: TRBJ1-5
V: TRBV30
size: few
D: NA
CDR3: CAWSVGLHNQPQHF
DNA: TGTGCCTGGAGTGTAGGTCTGCACAATCAGCCCCAGCATTTT

J: TRBJ1-1
V: TRBV29-1
size: NA
D: NA
CDR3: CSASTPLNTEAFF
DNA: TGCAGCGCCTCAACCCCCCTGAACACTGAAGCTTTCTTT

J: TRBJ1-1
V: TRBV20-1
size: NA
D: NA
CDR3: CSAREPGLVDTEASF
DNA: TGCAGTGCTAGAGAGCCAGGCTTGGTGGACACTGAAGCTTCCTTT

J: TRBJ2-5
V: TRBV27
size: many
D: TRBD2
CDR3: CASSSSGGLAQYF
DNA: TGTGCCAGCAGTTCGAGCGGGGGGTTAGCCCAGTACTTC

J: TRBJ2-2
V: TRBV3-1
size: few
D: TRBD2
CDR3: CASSLEGGRAPGELFF
DNA: TGTGCCAGCAGCCTCGAAGGCGGGAGGGCGCCCGGGGAGCTGTTTTTT

J: TRBJ2-1
V: TRBV29-1
size: NA
D: TRBD2
CDR3: CSVDGIAGAYNEQFF
DNA: TGCAGCGTTGACGGTATCGCGGGAGCCTACAATGAGCAGTTCTTC

J: TRBJ2-7
V: TRBV7-3
size: few
D: TRBD2
CDR3: CASSQLAGRTYEQYF
DNA: TGTGCCAGCAGCCAACTAGCGGGGCGAACCTACGAGCAGTACTTC

J: TRBJ1-4
V: TRBV6-5
size: few
D: NA
CDR3: CASSSDRPPNVELFF
DNA: TGTGCCAGCAGTTCGGACCGTCCGCCAAATGTGGAACTGTTTTTT

J: TRBJ1-5
V: TRBV28
size: many
D: NA
CDR3: CASRSSNQPQHF
DNA: TGTGCCAGCCGTTCTAGCAATCAGCCCCAGCATTTT

J: TRBJ2-7
V: TRBV5-6
size: NA
D: NA
CDR3: CASSYKTSYEQYF
DNA: TGTGCCAGCAGCTACAAGACCAGCTACGAGCAGTACTTC

J: TRBJ1-6
V: TRBV27
size: NA
D: NA
CDR3: CASSPGEINNSPLHF
DNA: TGTGCCAGCAGCCCCGGAGAAATCAATAATTCACCCCTCCACTTT

J: TRBJ1-3
V: TRBV7-2
size: NA
D: NA
CDR3: CASSLVSTSGNTIYF
DNA: TGTGCCAGCAGCTTAGTCTCAACCTCTGGAAACACCATATATTTT

J: TRBJ2-7
V: TRBV19
size: NA
D: TRBD2
CDR3: CASSTLAGAAYEQYF
DNA: TGTGCCAGTAGTACCTTAGCGGGAGCGGCATACGAGCAGTACTTC

J: TRBJ1-1
V: TRBV5-1
size: NA
D: TRBD1
CDR3: CASSLQGYDTEAFF
DNA: TGCGCCAGCAGCTTACAGGGGTACGACACTGAAGCTTTCTTT

J: TRBJ1-1
V: TRBV11-2
size: few
D: NA
CDR3: CASSLVGGARTEAFF
DNA: TGTGCCAGCAGCTTAGTGGGGGGGGCGAGGACTGAAGCTTTCTTT

J: TRBJ1-6
V: TRBV4-1
size: NA
D: TRBD1
CDR3: CASTAGTGGNSPLHF
DNA: TGCGCCAGCACGGCCGGGACAGGGGGTAATTCACCCCTCCACTTT

J: TRBJ2-7
V: TRBV6-1
size: NA
D: TRBD2
CDR3: CASSEKAGAGDLEQYF
DNA: TGTGCCAGCAGTGAAAAAGCGGGAGCTGGAGATCTCGAGCAGTACTTC

J: TRBJ2-4
V: TRBV19
size: NA
D: TRBD1
CDR3: CASSPGPGTGTYIQYF
DNA: TGTGCCAGTAGTCCGGGTCCCGGGACAGGGACGTACATTCAGTACTTC

J: TRBJ2-7
V: TRBV20-1
size: few
D: NA
CDR3: CSARPQGVHEQYF
DNA: TGCAGTGCTAGACCCCAGGGTGTCCACGAGCAGTACTTC

J: TRBJ1-2
V: TRBV4-2
size: NA
D: TRBD1
CDR3: CASSRGGGVSYGYTF
DNA: TGTGCCAGCAGCCGAGGAGGGGGCGTCAGCTATGGCTACACCTTC

J: TRBJ1-5
V: TRBV5-5
size: few
D: NA
CDR3: CASSPDSPSNQPQHF
DNA: TGTGCCAGCAGCCCGGACAGTCCTAGCAATCAGCCCCAGCATTTT

J: TRBJ2-1
V: TRBV6-1
size: NA
D: NA
CDR3: CASKPSWQGGNEQFF
DNA: TGTGCCAGCAAGCCCTCTTGGCAGGGGGGTAATGAGCAGTTCTTC

J: TRBJ1-1
V: TRBV6-1
size: many
D: NA
CDR3: CATNRDPRTEAFF
DNA: TGTGCCACCAATCGGGACCCGAGGACTGAAGCTTTCTTT

J: TRBJ1-1
V: TRBV19
size: NA
D: NA
CDR3: CASSLQATEAFF
DNA: TGTGCCAGTAGTTTACAGGCCACTGAAGCTTTCTTT

J: TRBJ1-6
V: TRBV7-9
size: few
D: NA
CDR3: CASSAGTDSPLHF
DNA: TGTGCCAGCAGCGCGGGGACGGATTCACCCCTCCACTTT

J: TRBJ2-2
V: TRBV20-1
size: NA
D: NA
CDR3: CSARDYQNTGELFF
DNA: TGCAGTGCTAGAGACTACCAAAACACCGGGGAGCTGTTTTTT

J: TRBJ1-2
V: TRBV27
size: NA
D: TRBD1
CDR3: CASSPTRQGLGGYTF
DNA: TGTGCCAGCAGTCCTACACGACAGGGGCTAGGGGGCTACACCTTC

J: TRBJ2-2
V: TRBV2
size: many
D: TRBD2
CDR3: CASSVVREGYTGELFF
DNA: TGTGCCAGCAGTGTGGTGCGGGAGGGCTACACCGGGGAGCTGTTTTTT

J: TRBJ1-2
V: TRBV29-1
size: NA
D: NA
CDR3: CSVGIWSHLGYTF
DNA: TGCAGCGTTGGCATTTGGTCTCACTTGGGCTACACCTTC

J: TRBJ1-5
V: TRBV19
size: few
D: NA
CDR3: CASSWDSTQPQHF
DNA: TGTGCCAGTAGTTGGGACTCTACTCAGCCCCAGCATTTT

J: TRBJ2-2
V: TRBV7-9
size: NA
D: TRBD1
CDR3: CASSLAVTGSTGELFF
DNA: TGTGCCAGCAGCTTAGCAGTGACAGGGTCCACCGGGGAGCTGTTTTTT

J: TRBJ1-1
V: TRBV13
size: few
D: NA
CDR3: CASSLVIVNTEAFF
DNA: TGTGCCAGCAGCTTAGTAATAGTCAACACTGAAGCTTTCTTT

J: TRBJ1-1
V: TRBV12-3/TRBV12-4
size: many
D: NA
CDR3: CASSGRTPGVAFF
DNA: TGTGCCAGCAGTGGGAGGACACCCGGCGTAGCTTTCTTT

J: TRBJ1-1
V: TRBV29-1
size: few
D: TRBD1
CDR3: CSVDRGRITEAFF
DNA: TGCAGCGTTGACAGGGGGCGTATCACTGAAGCTTTCTTT

J: TRBJ1-5
V: TRBV5-6
size: NA
D: NA
CDR3: CASSLGLSGPQHF
DNA: TGTGCCAGCAGCTTGGGCCTATCCGGGCCCCAGCATTTT